This T cell receptor beta chain stems from a study of shared clonotypes between healthy human individuals. V lost 2 bases, J lost 0 bases, and 0 bases stayed unmatched. The germline CDR1 and CDR2 sequences are MNHNY and SVGAGI (reference sequence). The CDR3 has 14 residues. Assay: immunoSEQ multiplex PCR; the TCRdb copy retains only in-frame clones and omits some. The data contain roughly 480,000 clones, 79% of them singletons. Donors comprised healthy HIV-negative adults lacking recent acute infections or vaccinations. Samples left unsorted employed tens of millions of PBMCs for genomic DNA. The receptor was derived from a woman between 35 and 50 years old in good health. Some clones in this sample may be carry-over from other donors' samples. The sample comprised PBMCs. The chain is built from TRBV6-6 and TRBJ1-1; TRBD1 matches 7 bases. The CDR3 spells CASSYGTVNTEAFF. The CDR3 nucleotides are TGTGCCAGCAGTTACGGGACAGTGAACACTGAAGCTTTCTTT.